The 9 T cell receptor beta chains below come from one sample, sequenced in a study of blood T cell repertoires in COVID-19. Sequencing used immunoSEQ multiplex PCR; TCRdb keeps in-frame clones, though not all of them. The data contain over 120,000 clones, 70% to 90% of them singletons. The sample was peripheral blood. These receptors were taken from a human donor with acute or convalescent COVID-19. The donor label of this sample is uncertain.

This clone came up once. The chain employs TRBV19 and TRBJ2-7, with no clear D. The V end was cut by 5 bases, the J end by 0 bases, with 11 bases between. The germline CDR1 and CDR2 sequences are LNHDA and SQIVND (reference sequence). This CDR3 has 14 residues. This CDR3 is CASSYDFSSYEQYV. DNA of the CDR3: TGTGCCAGTAGTTATGACTTCAGCTCCTACGAGCAGTACGTC.

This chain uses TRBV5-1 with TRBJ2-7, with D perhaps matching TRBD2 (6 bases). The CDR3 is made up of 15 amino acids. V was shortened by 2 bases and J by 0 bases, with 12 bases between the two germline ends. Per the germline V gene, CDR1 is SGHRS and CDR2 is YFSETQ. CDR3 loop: CASSFLAESSYEQYF. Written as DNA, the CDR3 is TGCGCCAGCAGCTTTTTAGCGGAGAGCTCCTACGAGCAGTACTTC. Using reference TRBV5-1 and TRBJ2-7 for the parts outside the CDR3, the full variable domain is KAGVTQTPRYLIKTRGQQVTLSCSPISGHRSVSWYQQTPGQGLQFLFEYFSETQRNKGNFPGRFSGRQFSNSRSEMNVSTLELGDSALYLCASSFLAESSYEQYFGPGTRLTVT.

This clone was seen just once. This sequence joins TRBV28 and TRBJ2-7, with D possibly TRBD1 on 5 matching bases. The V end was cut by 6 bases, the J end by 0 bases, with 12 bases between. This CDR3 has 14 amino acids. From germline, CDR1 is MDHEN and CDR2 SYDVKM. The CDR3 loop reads CASSRQKYSYEQYF. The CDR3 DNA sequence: TGTGCCAGCAGCAGACAGAAGTACTCCTACGAGCAGTACTTC.

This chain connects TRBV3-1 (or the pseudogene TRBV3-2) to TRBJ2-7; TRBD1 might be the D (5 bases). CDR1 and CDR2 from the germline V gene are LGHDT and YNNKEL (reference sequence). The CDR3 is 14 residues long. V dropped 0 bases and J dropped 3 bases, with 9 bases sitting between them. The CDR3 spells CASSQEGHGYEQYV. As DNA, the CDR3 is TGTGCCAGCAGCCAAGAAGGACATGGCTACGAGCAGTACGTC.

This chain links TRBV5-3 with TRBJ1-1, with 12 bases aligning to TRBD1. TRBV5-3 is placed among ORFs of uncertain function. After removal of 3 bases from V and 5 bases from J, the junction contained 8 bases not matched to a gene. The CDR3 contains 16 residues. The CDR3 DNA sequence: TGTGCCAGAAGCTCGGGACAGGGGGCTCGGGGGACTGAAGCTTTCTTT. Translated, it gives CARSSGQGARGTEAFF.

CDR3 protein: CASSMDTRSYNSPLHF. CDR3 coding DNA: TGTGCCAGTAGTATGGACACCCGCTCCTATAATTCACCCCTCCACTTT. V and J are TRBV19 and TRBJ1-6, with D possibly being TRBD1 (5 bases). Per germline, CDR1 LNHDA and CDR2 SQIVND (reference sequence). There are 16 residues in the CDR3. Trimming shortened V by 3 bases and J by 0 bases, and 9 bases separated the two germline ends.

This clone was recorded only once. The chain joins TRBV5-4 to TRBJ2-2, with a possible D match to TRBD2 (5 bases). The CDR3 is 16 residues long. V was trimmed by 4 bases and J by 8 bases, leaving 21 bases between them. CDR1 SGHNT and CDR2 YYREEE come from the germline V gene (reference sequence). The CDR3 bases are TGTGCCAGCAGCACTAAGGGCACTAGTCGGTTTGGGGAGCTGTTTTTT. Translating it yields CASSTKGTSRFGELFF.

CDR3 loop: CASREANEKLFF. The CDR3 DNA reads as TGTGCCAGCAGGGAGGCTAATGAAAAACTGTTTTTT. The rearrangement links TRBV7-2 to TRBJ1-4; no firm D call. Trimming removed 6 bases from V and 3 bases from J, with 5 bases in between. Germline loops: CDR1 SGHTA, CDR2 FQGNSA. This CDR3 has 12 amino acids. Full variable domain (outside the CDR3, taken from reference TRBV7-2 and TRBJ1-4): GAGVSQSPSNKVTEKGKDVELRCDPISGHTALYWYRQSLGQGLEFLIYFQGNSAPDKSGLPSDRFSAERTGGSVSTLTIQRTQQEDSAVYLCASREANEKLFFGSGTQLSVL.

CDR3 nucleotide sequence: TGTGCCAGCAGCCACGAACCGACTAGCACAGATACGCAGTATTTT. Translating gives CASSHEPTSTDTQYF. The gene calls are TRBV3-1 (or the pseudogene TRBV3-2) and TRBJ2-3, with unresolved D. The CDR3 loop spans 15 amino acids. The V end lost 3 bases, the J end lost 0 bases, and 10 bases lay between the germline ends. CDR1 and CDR2 (germline): LGHDT, YNNKEL (reference sequence).